Below are 21 T cell receptor beta chains sequenced from a single sample in a study of shared clonotypes between healthy human individuals (dated by TCRdb to 2019 to 2021). The library relied on the immunoSEQ multiplex PCR assay. TCRdb retrieved this table from immuneACCESS and kept in-frame rearrangements only. Not all clones are present; in checked studies, unresolved V genes account for under half, and no reason is known for the remainder. The sample contains about 2.4 million clones, around nine tenths of them found a single time. Around 0.14% of the sample lies in the top ten. Sequencing input: naive CD4+ T cells sorted from blood. This sample's cell subset or site label indicates: CD45RA+ positively selected. These receptor sequences come from a man between 18 and 35 years old in good health.

The chain joins TRBV4-3 to TRBJ1-1; D unresolved. The V end lost 2 bases, the J end lost 3 bases, and 13 bases lay between the germline ends. Germline lookup yields CDR1 LGHNA and CDR2 YSLEER. The CDR3 loop spans 15 amino acids. CDR3 in DNA: TGCGCCAGCAGCCAAAGTCGTAACGGTGACACTGAAGCTTTCTTT. Translation gives CASSQSRNGDTEAFF.

The rearrangement uses TRBV7-2 and TRBJ2-1; 7 bases agree with TRBD1. CDR1 is SGHTA and CDR2 is FQGNSA in the germline V gene. The CDR3 has 15 amino acids. V shed 5 bases and J 2 bases; nucleotides not matched to a gene: 6. The CDR3 here is CASSVKGAAYNEQFF. In DNA form, the CDR3 reads TGTGCCAGCAGCGTGAAGGGGGCCGCCTACAATGAGCAGTTCTTC.

This chain joins TRBV4-3 and TRBJ2-7, with unresolved D. Trimming left V 0 bases short and J 3 bases short, with 6 bases between. This CDR3 is 13 amino acids long. Germline loops: CDR1 LGHNA, CDR2 YSLEER. The CDR3 reads CASSQDGLYEQYF. CDR3 sequence (DNA): TGCGCCAGCAGCCAAGATGGCCTCTACGAGCAGTACTTC.

The rearrangement links TRBV29-1 to TRBJ2-1; D is unresolved. Germline V gene lookup returns CDR1 SQVTM and CDR2 ANQGSEA. The CDR3 is made up of 13 amino acids. V lost 3 bases and J lost 0, with 6 bases in between. DNA for the CDR3: TGCAGCGTTGAGGTGAGCTCCTACAATGAGCAGTTCTTC. Translation: CSVEVSSYNEQFF.

As concerns this clone: Different DNA sequences within this sample yield the same CDR3. V gene TRBV18 combines with J gene TRBJ1-2; tentative D call: TRBD1 (5 bases). Trimming took 3 bases from V and 3 from J, leaving 8 bases between them. Germline V gives CDR1 KGHSH, CDR2 LQKENI. This CDR3 region has 13 residues. The CDR3 region is CASSPLGDYGYTF. The CDR3 DNA reads TGTGCCAGCTCACCTCTGGGGGACTATGGCTACACCTTC.

The V and J genes are TRBV5-1 and TRBJ2-5; tentative D call: TRBD2 (6 bases). There are 16 residues in the CDR3. Trimming stripped 0 bases from V and 0 bases from J, with 12 bases between. Germline CDR1 reads SGHRS; CDR2 reads YFSETQ. The CDR3 here is CASSLEPSVYQETQYF. DNA for the CDR3: TGCGCCAGCAGCTTGGAACCTAGCGTTTACCAAGAGACCCAGTACTTC.

The genes are TRBV7-2 and TRBJ2-1; 16 bases map to TRBD2. The length of the CDR3 is 19 residues. Germline assignment: CDR1 SGHTA and CDR2 FQGNSA. V lost 5 bases, J lost 8 bases, and 15 bases stayed unmatched. The CDR3 loop is CASSPKSIGTSGRVHEQFF. CDR3 DNA sequence: TGTGCCAGCAGCCCTAAGTCGATCGGGACTAGCGGGAGGGTGCATGAGCAGTTCTTC. The complete variable domain, with remaining parts taken from reference TRBV7-2 and TRBJ2-1, reads GAGVSQSPSNKVTEKGKDVELRCDPISGHTALYWYRQSLGQGLEFLIYFQGNSAPDKSGLPSDRFSAERTGGSVSTLTIQRTQQEDSAVYLCASSPKSIGTSGRVHEQFFGPGTRLTVL.

This chain uses TRBV11-2 with TRBJ2-1, with 8 bases lining up with TRBD1. The CDR3 runs 16 residues. V lost 5 bases, J lost 2 bases, and 8 bases stayed unmatched. The germline V gene encodes CDR1 SGHAT and CDR2 FQNNGV. CDR3 bases: TGTGCCAGCAGCCCCCAGGGGGCGGGTGCCTACAATGAGCAGTTCTTC. Its translation: CASSPQGAGAYNEQFF.

The CDR3 here is CASSPPRTSTDTQYF. CDR3 coding DNA: TGTGCCAGCAGTCCGCCCCGGACGAGCACAGATACGCAGTATTTT. This rearrangement joins TRBV28 to TRBJ2-3; D call uncertain. Deletions cut 5 bases from V and 0 bases from J, with 12 bases between. This CDR3 comprises 15 residues. The V gene's germline CDR1 is MDHEN and CDR2 SYDVKM.

V and J are TRBV15 and TRBJ1-5, with D perhaps matching TRBD1 (6 bases). In germline, CDR1 is LNHNV, CDR2 YYDKDF (reference sequence). V was cut by 5 bases and J by 2 bases, with 13 bases left in between. There are 15 residues in the CDR3. The CDR3: CATSPAAGGNQPQHF. The CDR3 coding sequence is TGTGCCACCAGCCCCGCGGCAGGGGGCAATCAGCCCCAGCATTTT.

V is TRBV7-2 and J is TRBJ2-5, with D perhaps TRBD1 (6 bases). The CDR3 runs to 13 residues. With 5 bases removed from V and 4 bases from J, the gap between germline ends came to 11 bases. Germline CDR1 and CDR2: SGHTA and FQGNSA. CDR3 sequence: CASSAGVVETQYF. The CDR3 nucleotides are TGTGCCAGCAGCGCAGGGGTAGTAGAGACCCAGTACTTC.

CDR3: CASSPTGLLYNEQFF. In DNA, the CDR3 is TGTGCCAGCAGCCCGACGGGACTACTTTACAATGAGCAGTTCTTC. The J gene is TRBJ2-1, the V gene TRBV11-2, with TRBD2 matching 7 bases. Germline trimming cut 5 bases from V and 4 bases from J; bases unmatched to any gene: 8. In germline, CDR1 is SGHAT, CDR2 FQNNGV. This CDR3 region has 15 residues.

This rearrangement joins TRBV6-1 to TRBJ1-4, with D maybe TRBD1 (5 bases). The CDR3 has 19 amino acids. Between the trimmed V and J ends, which lost 3 bases and 7 bases, there was a span of 27 bases. Germline assignment: CDR1 MNHNS and CDR2 SASEGT. CDR3 residues: CASSDRRQPEAVGTEKLFF. As DNA, the CDR3 is TGTGCCAGCAGTGACCGAAGACAGCCCGAAGCTGTTGGGACTGAAAAACTGTTTTTT.

The CDR3 is CATSRPVGGNYGYTF. The CDR3 DNA follows: TGTGCCACCAGCAGACCGGTGGGGGGGAACTATGGCTACACCTTC. The rearrangement links TRBV15 to TRBJ1-2; a weak D match, TRBD1 (5 bases). The ends were cut back, 2 bases at V and 2 bases at J, with 12 bases in the middle. This CDR3 contains 15 residues. Per germline, CDR1 LNHNV and CDR2 YYDKDF (reference sequence).

This clone has more than one count but fewer than ten. The sample holds other DNA sequences that translate to the same CDR3. This sequence joins TRBV28 and TRBJ1-1; tentatively, D is TRBD1 (6 bases). CDR1 and CDR2 (germline): MDHEN, SYDVKM. The CDR3 is 13 residues long. The ends were cut back, 9 bases at V and 1 base at J, with 12 bases in the middle. CDR3 coding DNA: TGTGCCAGTAGTCCGGGGGCGAACACTGAAGCTTTCTTT. Translated, it gives CASSPGANTEAFF.

The chain has TRBV15 and TRBJ2-7; 11 positions match TRBD2. The trim removed 0 bases at V and 3 bases at J, leaving 13 bases unmatched. CDR3 size: 19 residues. Germline CDR1 reads LNHNV; CDR2 reads YYDKDF (reference sequence). The CDR3 loop reads CATSRDGVASGRINYEQYF. The DNA of the CDR3 is TGTGCCACCAGCAGAGATGGGGTGGCTAGCGGGAGGATCAACTACGAGCAGTACTTC.

The chain's CDR3 is CASGGGLNTEAFF. CDR3 sequence (DNA): TGTGCCAGCGGGGGGGGCCTGAACACTGAAGCTTTCTTT. This chain links TRBV28 with TRBJ1-1; D perhaps matches TRBD1 (6 bases). The CDR3 runs 13 residues. The V gene lost 8 bases and the J gene lost 0 bases, with 10 bases spanning the gap. Germline V gene sequence: CDR1 MDHEN, CDR2 SYDVKM.

Comment on this clone: The same CDR3 can be traced to other DNA sequences in this sample. The chain joins TRBV5-1 to TRBJ1-5; TRBD1 might be the D (5 bases). Germline lookup yields CDR1 SGHRS and CDR2 YFSETQ. CDR3 size: 13 residues. V dropped 4 bases and J dropped 7 bases, with 12 bases sitting between them. The chain's CDR3 is CASSPGLGQPQHF. CDR3 nucleotide sequence: TGCGCCAGCAGCCCGGGGCTTGGACAGCCCCAGCATTTT.

The chain uses TRBV25-1 and TRBJ2-7, with TRBD1 matching 9 bases. This CDR3 region has 16 residues. The V and J ends lost 2 bases and 5 bases, in that order; junction bases with no gene match: 10. Germline V gene data show CDR1 as MGHDK and CDR2 as SYGVNS. The CDR3 DNA reads TGTGCCAGCAGTGAAATGGGGACAGGGACGCTCCACGAGCAGTACTTC. It translates to CASSEMGTGTLHEQYF.

The chain has TRBV2 and TRBJ1-4; D ambiguous. Between the trimmed V and J ends, which lost 4 bases and 7 bases, there was a span of 10 bases. CDR1 is SNHLY and CDR2 is FYNNEI in the germline V gene. CDR3 length: 13 amino acids. The CDR3 nucleotides read TGTGCCAGCAGTGTAGAGGGTGGTGAAAAACTGTTTTTT. Translated: CASSVEGGEKLFF.

The chain links TRBV30 to TRBJ2-5; TRBD1 matches at 9 bases. CDR3 length equals 17 residues. V dropped 0 bases and J dropped 6; count of bases not matched to a gene: 14. CDR1 and CDR2 (germline): GTSNPN, SVGIG (reference sequence). CDR3 region: CAWSVIGPGQGLKTQYF. The CDR3 bases are TGTGCCTGGAGTGTAATTGGTCCGGGACAGGGTTTAAAGACCCAGTACTTC.